This T cell receptor (beta chain) was captured in a study of shared clonotypes between healthy human individuals. The J segment lost 2 bases and the V segment lost 6 bases, leaving 8 bases of the junction unmatched. The CDR3 extends over 15 amino acids. CDR1 and CDR2 (germline): SGHTA, FQGNSA. Libraries were prepared by immunoSEQ multiplex PCR; TCRdb keeps only in-frame clonotypes and omits some of them. The sample has millions of clones, more than 90% seen once; the top ten hold roughly 0.15%. The chain links TRBV7-2 to TRBJ2-3, with 7 bases that match TRBD2. The TCR originated in a man younger than 35 in good health. Sequencing used naive CD4+ T cells sorted from blood. Subset defined: CD45RA+ positively selected. The CDR3 protein is CASSFSGSDTDTQYF. CDR3 nucleotides: TGTGCCAGCAGTTTTAGCGGGTCCGACACAGATACGCAGTATTTT.